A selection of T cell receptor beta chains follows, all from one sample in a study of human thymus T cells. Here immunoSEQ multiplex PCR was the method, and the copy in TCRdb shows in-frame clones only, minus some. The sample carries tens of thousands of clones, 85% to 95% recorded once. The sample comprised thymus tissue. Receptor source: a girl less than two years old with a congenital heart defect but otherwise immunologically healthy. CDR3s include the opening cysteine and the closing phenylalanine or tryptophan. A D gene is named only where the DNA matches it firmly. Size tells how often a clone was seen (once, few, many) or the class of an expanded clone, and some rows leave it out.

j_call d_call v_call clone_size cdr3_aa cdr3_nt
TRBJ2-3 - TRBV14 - CASSQAGKEDADTQYF TGTGCCAGCAGCCAAGCAGGGAAGGAGGATGCAGATACGCAGTATTTT
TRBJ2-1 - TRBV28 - CASRYFSGNEQFF TGTGCCAGCAGATACTTCTCAGGCAATGAGCAGTTCTTC
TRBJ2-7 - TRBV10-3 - CAIGYFEQYF TGTGCCATCGGGTATTTCGAGCAGTACTTC
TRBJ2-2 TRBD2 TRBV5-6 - CASSPGLAGGPDGELFF TGTGCCAGCAGCCCAGGACTAGCGGGAGGGCCAGACGGGGAGCTGTTTTTT
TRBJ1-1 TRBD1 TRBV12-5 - CASGLASKGAGGNTEAFF TGTGCTAGTGGTTTGGCCTCGAAGGGGGCGGGCGGAAATACTGAAGCTTTCTTT
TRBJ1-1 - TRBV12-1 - CASSPSGYHPFMNTEAFF TGTGCCAGCAGCCCCTCCGGTTACCATCCGTTCATGAACACTGAAGCTTTCTTT
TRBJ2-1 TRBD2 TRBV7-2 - CASSFRRESEQFF TGTGCCAGCAGCTTCCGGCGGGAGAGTGAGCAGTTCTTC
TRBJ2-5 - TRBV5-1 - CASSFQETQYF TGCGCCAGCAGCTTTCAAGAGACCCAGTACTTC
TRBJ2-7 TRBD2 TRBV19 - CASSLRLAGSSYEQYF TGTGCCAGTAGTCTTAGACTAGCGGGGAGCTCCTACGAGCAGTACTTC
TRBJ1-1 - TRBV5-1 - CASRLYLRDLGTEAFF TGCGCCAGCAGACTCTATCTCAGGGATCTCGGCACTGAAGCTTTCTTT
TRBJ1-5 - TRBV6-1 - CASSERAADYSNQPQHF TGTGCCAGCAGTGAAAGGGCAGCAGATTATAGCAATCAGCCCCAGCATTTT
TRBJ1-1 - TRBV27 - CASSLKGPTGTITEAFF TGTGCCAGCAGTTTGAAAGGCCCTACAGGGACCATCACTGAAGCTTTCTTT
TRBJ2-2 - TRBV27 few CASSFRERDTGELFF TGTGCCAGCAGTTTCAGGGAGCGGGACACCGGGGAGCTGTTTTTT
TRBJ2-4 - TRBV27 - CASSFHAINASGNIQYF TGTGCCAGCAGTTTTCACGCTATAAACGCCTCAGGAAACATTCAGTACTTC
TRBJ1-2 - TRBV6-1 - CASSEGSGRPSNYGYTF TGTGCCAGCAGTGAGGGGTCAGGCAGACCATCTAACTATGGCTACACCTTC
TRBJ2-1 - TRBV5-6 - CASSQGSSYNEQFF TGTGCCAGCAGCCAGGGGAGCTCCTACAATGAGCAGTTCTTC
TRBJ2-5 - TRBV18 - CASSPPAGQETQYF TGTGCCAGCTCACCACCGGCAGGCCAAGAGACCCAGTACTTC
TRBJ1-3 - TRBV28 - CASSLPGLSGNTIYF TGTGCCAGCAGTTTGCCCGGTCTCTCTGGAAACACCATATATTTT
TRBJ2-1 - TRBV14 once CASSHRHRRNEQFF TGTGCCAGCAGCCACCGCCACCGCAGGAATGAGCAGTTCTTC
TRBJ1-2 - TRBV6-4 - CASSDWNTVYGYTF TGTGCCAGCAGTGATTGGAACACGGTCTATGGCTACACCTTC
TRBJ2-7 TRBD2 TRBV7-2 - CASSLLAGKLTVYEQYF TGTGCCAGCAGTTTACTAGCGGGAAAACTGACGGTCTACGAGCAGTACTTC
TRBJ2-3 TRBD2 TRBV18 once CASSPGWEGPTDTQYF TGTGCCAGCTCACCAGGGTGGGAGGGCCCCACAGATACGCAGTATTTT
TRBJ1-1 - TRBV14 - CASSQVSTKRAEAFF TGTGCCAGCAGCCAAGTTTCCACTAAGCGGGCTGAAGCTTTCTTT
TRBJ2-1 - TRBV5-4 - CASSLKSGSAISYNEQFF TGTGCCAGCAGCTTAAAATCTGGTTCGGCCATCTCCTACAATGAGCAGTTCTTC
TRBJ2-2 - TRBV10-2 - CASSAPSRDPHPGELFF TGCGCCAGCTCCGCACCCTCCCGGGATCCCCACCCCGGGGAGCTGTTTTTT
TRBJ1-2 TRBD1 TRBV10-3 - CAISEPIRDRERYGYTF TGTGCCATCAGTGAGCCAATTCGGGACAGAGAACGCTATGGCTACACCTTC
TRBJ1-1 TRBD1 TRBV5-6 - CASSLLMDRLMNTEAFF TGTGCCAGCAGCTTGTTGATGGACAGGCTGATGAACACTGAAGCTTTCTTT
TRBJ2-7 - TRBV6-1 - CASSEVGRQNDEQYF TGTGCCAGCAGTGAAGTAGGGAGACAAAACGACGAGCAGTACTTC
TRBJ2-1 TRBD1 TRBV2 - CASSEAGTGPQFF TGTGCCAGCAGTGAAGCGGGGACAGGGCCGCAGTTCTTC
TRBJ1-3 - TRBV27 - CASSEARGLGNTIYF TGTGCCAGCAGTGAGGCCCGCGGGCTTGGAAACACCATATATTTT
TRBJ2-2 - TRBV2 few CASSRRTGELFF TGTGCCAGCAGTCGCCGAACCGGGGAGCTGTTTTTT
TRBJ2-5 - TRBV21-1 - CASSKGERGVQETQYF TGTGCCAGCAGCAAAGGCGAGAGGGGAGTCCAAGAGACCCAGTACTTC
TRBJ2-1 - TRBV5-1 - CASSRSRGQAFYNEQFF TGCGCCAGCAGTCGAAGCCGGGGTCAGGCCTTCTACAATGAGCAGTTCTTC
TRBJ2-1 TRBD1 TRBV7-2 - CASSPDRGLSYNEQFF TGTGCCAGCAGCCCGGACAGGGGGCTGTCCTACAATGAGCAGTTCTTC
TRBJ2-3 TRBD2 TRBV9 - CASSVVAGVSTDTQYF TGTGCCAGCAGCGTAGTGGCGGGAGTCTCAACAGATACGCAGTATTTT
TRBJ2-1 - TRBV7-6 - CASSLAGRQAKGEQFF TGTGCCAGCAGCTTAGCTGGTCGTCAGGCGAAGGGTGAGCAGTTCTTC
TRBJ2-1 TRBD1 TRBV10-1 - CASSRQGRNNEQFF TGCGCCAGCAGTCGACAGGGGCGAAACAATGAGCAGTTCTTC
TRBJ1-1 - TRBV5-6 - CASRTSPGFAYTEAFF TGTGCCAGCAGGACGAGTCCGGGGTTTGCTTACACTGAAGCTTTCTTT
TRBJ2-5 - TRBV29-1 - CSVGGAETQYF TGCAGCGTTGGGGGGGCAGAGACCCAGTACTTC
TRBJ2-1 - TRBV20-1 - CSLGIKEQFF TGCAGCTTGGGGATAAAAGAGCAGTTCTTC
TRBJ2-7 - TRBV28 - CASRLARLNEQYF TGTGCCAGCAGACTAGCTCGCTTGAACGAGCAGTACTTC
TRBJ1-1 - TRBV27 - CASSLSPEPGLGVTEAFF TGTGCCAGCAGTTTATCCCCTGAGCCAGGGCTCGGCGTGACTGAAGCTTTCTTT
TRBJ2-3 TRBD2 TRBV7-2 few CASSHSGRGTDTQYF TGTGCCAGCAGCCATAGCGGGAGAGGCACAGATACGCAGTATTTT